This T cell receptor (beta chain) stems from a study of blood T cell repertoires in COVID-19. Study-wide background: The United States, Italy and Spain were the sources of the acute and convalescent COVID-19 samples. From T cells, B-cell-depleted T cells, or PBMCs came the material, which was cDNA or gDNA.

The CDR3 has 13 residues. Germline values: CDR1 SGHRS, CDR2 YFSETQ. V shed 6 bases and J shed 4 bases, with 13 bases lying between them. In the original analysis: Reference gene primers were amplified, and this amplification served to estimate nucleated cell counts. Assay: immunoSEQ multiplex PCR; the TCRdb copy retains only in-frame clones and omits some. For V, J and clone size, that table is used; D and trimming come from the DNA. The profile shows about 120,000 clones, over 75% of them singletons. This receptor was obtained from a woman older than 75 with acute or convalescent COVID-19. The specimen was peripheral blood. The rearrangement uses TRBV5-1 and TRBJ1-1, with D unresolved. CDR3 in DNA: TGCGCCAGCAACCAGGAACATGGCACTGAAGCTTTCTTT. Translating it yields CASNQEHGTEAFF.